This is a list of T cell receptor beta chains from one sample in a study of vaccination and CD4 T cells after COVID-19. TCRdb reanalysed the PCR reads using MiXCR and keeps one entry per CDR3 protein. Here the sample spans around 8,000 distinct CDR3 sequences, around 40% being singletons. Their antigens remain unidentified. Sequenced input: CD4+ T cells from blood, cultured in vitro. These receptors came from a human donor in good health. Each CDR3 is given with its conserved first and last residue. The D gene is left open where the match is weak. Not every row has a clone size; where given, it reads once, few, many or a size class.

v_gene	j_gene	abundance	d_gene	CDR3aa	CDR3nt
TRBV7-9	TRBJ1-5	few	NA	CASSTTYVDGADQPQHF	TGTGCCAGCAGCACTACGTACGTGGACGGTGCCGATCAGCCCCAGCATTTT
TRBV5-6	TRBJ2-3	once	TRBD2	CASSFGGATDTQYF	TGTGCCAGCAGCTTCGGGGGGGCCACAGATACGCAGTATTTT
TRBV14	TRBJ1-2	NA	TRBD1	CASSQGQYGYTF	TGTGCCAGCAGCCAGGGACAGTATGGCTACACCTTC
TRBV10-3	TRBJ1-6	few	NA	CATSQESSYNSPLHF	TGTGCCACCTCACAGGAGAGCTCCTATAATTCACCCCTCCACTTT
TRBV29-1	TRBJ1-1	NA	NA	CSVVGGPSTEAFF	TGCAGCGTTGTTGGGGGCCCGAGCACTGAAGCTTTCTTT
TRBV6-5	TRBJ2-2	once	NA	CASSYSPGANTGELFF	TGTGCCAGCAGTTACTCTCCAGGGGCGAACACCGGGGAGCTGTTTTTT
TRBV11-1	TRBJ2-3	NA	TRBD2	CASSLDRQRGITDTQYF	TGTGCCAGCAGCTTAGATAGGCAGCGGGGTATCACAGATACGCAGTATTTT
TRBV21-1	TRBJ1-6	NA	NA	CASSKEGGYNSPLHF	TGTGCCAGCAGCAAAGAAGGGGGATATAATTCACCCCTCCACTTT
TRBV7-3	TRBJ2-3	NA	NA	CASSLHITALQYF	TGTGCCAGCAGCTTACATATTACAGCCTTGCAGTATTTT
TRBV6-1	TRBJ1-2	NA	NA	CASGGAGPETF	TGTGCCAGCGGCGGTGCGGGGCCTGAGACCTTC
TRBV11-2	TRBJ1-6	NA	TRBD1	CASSLEQGNNSPLHF	TGTGCCAGCAGCTTAGAACAGGGGAATAATTCACCCCTCCACTTT
TRBV25-1	TRBJ1-3	NA	NA	CASSDESSGNTIYF	TGTGCCAGCAGTGACGAGAGCTCTGGAAACACCATATATTTT
TRBV12-3/TRBV12-4	TRBJ2-5	NA	NA	CASSSGTHFLQETQYF	TGTGCCAGCAGTTCTGGGACACACTTTTTGCAAGAGACCCAGTACTTC
TRBV19	TRBJ1-5	NA	NA	CASSTRVGEQPQHF	TGTGCCAGTAGTACGAGGGTCGGAGAACAGCCCCAGCATTTT
TRBV12-3/TRBV12-4	TRBJ1-2	NA	NA	CASSPPGQVSYTF	TGTGCCAGCAGCCCCCCGGGTCAGGTGAGCTACACCTTC
TRBV20-1	TRBJ1-6	NA	TRBD1	CSARQPDRVSSPLHF	TGCAGTGCTAGACAACCAGACAGGGTCAGTTCACCCCTCCACTTT
TRBV20-1	TRBJ1-5	once	TRBD1	CSALAFGQGVNQPQHF	TGCAGTGCTCTGGCTTTTGGACAGGGAGTGAATCAGCCCCAGCATTTT
TRBV20-1	TRBJ2-1	NA	TRBD2	CSARVWLAGEYNEQFF	TGCAGTGCCCGGGTTTGGCTAGCGGGGGAGTACAATGAGCAGTTCTTC
TRBV10-1	TRBJ1-1	medium-sized	NA	CASSETGLTEAFF	TGCGCCAGCAGTGAGACAGGGCTTACTGAAGCTTTCTTT
TRBV6-5	TRBJ2-3	few	TRBD1	CASSYSTPTGGTDTQYF	TGTGCCAGCAGTTACTCGACCCCGACAGGGGGCACAGATACGCAGTATTTT
TRBV2	TRBJ2-3	NA	TRBD2	CASSPSSGGATDTQYF	TGTGCCAGCAGTCCGTCTAGCGGGGGGGCCACAGATACGCAGTATTTT
TRBV6-1	TRBJ1-4	few	TRBD1	CASSPGTAKKLFF	TGTGCCAGCAGTCCCGGGACAGCCAAGAAACTGTTTTTT
TRBV2	TRBJ1-2	NA	TRBD1	CASSGTTGGYGYTF	TGTGCCAGCAGTGGGACGACAGGGGGATATGGCTACACCTTC
TRBV10-3	TRBJ2-1	NA	NA	CAISGGDSSLNEQFF	TGTGCCATCAGCGGGGGCGACTCGTCACTCAATGAGCAGTTCTTC
TRBV5-1	TRBJ2-3	NA	NA	CASRQGNTDTQYF	TGCGCCAGCAGACAGGGAAACACAGATACGCAGTATTTT
TRBV7-7	TRBJ2-2	NA	NA	CASSLGTGELFF	TGTGCCAGCAGCTTAGGGACCGGGGAGCTGTTTTTT
TRBV6-1	TRBJ2-3	NA	NA	CASTRRLAGQGTGTQYF	TGTGCCAGCACCCGTAGGTTAGCCGGGCAGGGAACAGGTACGCAGTATTTT
TRBV3-1	TRBJ1-1	NA	NA	CASSQPYRGVGAFF	TGTGCCAGCAGCCAGCCGTATCGGGGCGTGGGAGCTTTCTTT
TRBV6-5	TRBJ1-2	NA	NA	CASSYDFNYGYTF	TGTGCCAGCAGTTACGATTTTAACTATGGCTACACCTTC
TRBV6-1	TRBJ2-3	NA	TRBD2	CASKLAGTDTQYF	TGTGCCAGCAAGCTAGCGGGCACAGATACGCAGTATTTT
TRBV7-9	TRBJ1-6	NA	NA	CASSHPLGGSYNSPLHF	TGTGCCAGCAGCCACCCCCTGGGGGGCTCCTATAATTCACCCCTCCACTTT
TRBV7-3	TRBJ2-3	NA	NA	CASSPLSGSSTDTQYF	TGTGCCAGCAGCCCACTTAGCGGCTCTAGCACAGATACGCAGTATTTT